The entry that follows covers one T cell receptor beta chain sequence. The clone's antigen remains unknown. The sample holds no much larger clone one base away, and base qualities are not on file. Whole blood was collected in K2EDTA tubes by collaborating institutions according to the institutions' own protocols. For TCRbeta analysis, collaborators shipped samples as frozen whole blood, isolated PBMCs, or DNA extracted from either of those sample types. The immunoSEQ Assay, a bias-controlled multiplex PCR, was used to amplify TCRbeta CDR3 regions from genomic DNA. In the source study's methods: The number of nucleated cells in each sample was estimated by amplification of reference gene primers within the assay. Sequence reads were collapsed and filtered to measure the absolute abundance of every unique TCRbeta CDR3 rearrangement. For each sample, productive Simpson clonality was calculated as the square root of Simpson's diversity index across productive rearrangements. As stored in TCRdb, this immuneACCESS dataset retains in-frame rearrangements with V and J assigned. A fraction of the clones does not appear; measured against another copy, unresolved V genes explain less than half of the discrepancy, and the remainder lacks a known reason. V and J calls and clone size are copied from that table; D and trimming were computed from the DNA. The sample has about 50,000 clones on record, around nine tenths of them singletons. The top ten clones comprise 3.5% to 4% of the sample.

The data were taken from a study of blood T cell repertoires in COVID-19 (dated by TCRdb to 2019 to 2021). About the investigation overall: The collaborator samples originated in the United States, Italy and Spain and spanned the acute and convalescent phases of COVID-19. The material from the prospective study consisted of cDNA or gDNA derived from T cells, B-cell-depleted T cells, or PBMCs. Deeply sampled blood TCRbeta repertoires from subjects exposed to, actively infected with, or recovered from COVID-19 were included in the dataset. A freely available public database, intended as a resource for researchers studying the immune response to SARS-CoV-2, is where the repertoires were released. The samples were drawn from two sources: the first 160 participants of the ongoing ImmuneRACE study, and over 950 subjects contributed by 6 global collaborators. A de-identified subject ID, COVID-19 status, age in years and sex were almost always included in the sample metadata. Where available, HLA class I and class II types were obtained from metadata supplied by the sample provider rather than from assay-based typing.

Deletion took 1 base off V and 1 base off J, with a span of 8 bases between the germline ends. According to the germline V gene (reference sequence), CDR1 reads SGHNT and CDR2 reads YYREEE. The CDR3 numbers 15 residues from cysteine through phenylalanine. CDR3 DNA is the only sequence kept; it has 45 bases, read in frame from the first base. Study-wide findings and limitations: The amount of clinical and demographic metadata varied by source and participant and was provided uncurated.

The V and J segments used are TRBV5-4 and TRBJ1-4; the D gene cannot be named for sure. The TCR comes from a human donor in a cohort sampled during active COVID-19. Sequenced input: peripheral blood. The CDR3 has the sequence CASSLFGGTNEKLFF. The bases are TGTGCCAGCAGCTTGTTCGGAGGAACTAATGAAAAACTGTTTTTT. Where the CDR3 stops, the reference TRBV5-4 and TRBJ1-4 genes take over; the full variable domain is ETGVTQSPTHLIKTRGQQVTLRCSSQSGHNTVSWYQQALGQGPQFIFQYYREEENGRGNFPPRFSGLQFPNYSSELNVNALELDDSALYLCASSLFGGTNEKLFFGSGTQLSVL.